This T cell receptor beta chain was observed in a study of chemoradiotherapy in HPV16-positive cancers. The wider study: Functional T-cell assays on a couple of HPV16-positive patients' cells defined candidate HPV-specific clones and common TCR motifs. Whole-study findings and limits: Better recurrence-free survival went with HPV-responsive T-cell expansion in HPV16-positive patients. Candidate HPV-specific clones and E7-related TCR motifs grew in tumor during treatment.

Using immunoSEQ multiplex PCR, the repertoire was profiled, and TCRdb retains in-frame clones only, with some absent. The sample contains 4,000 to 6,000 clones, around 88% of which appear only once. Repertoires were sampled repeatedly during chemoradiotherapy. On this clone itself: The antigen remains undetermined.

This CDR3 comprises 19 residues. Germline V gene lookup returns CDR1 SGHAT and CDR2 FQNNGV. V lost 5 bases and J lost 2; bases outside the gene matches: 12. This chain connects TRBV11-2 to TRBJ2-3, with 14 bases that match TRBD2. Source: tumor tissue, taken from a patient who underwent chemoradiotherapy. The sequence was collected from a human donor with HPV-associated anogenital cancer. CDR3 region: CASSPPGLAGVVITDTQYF. The CDR3 DNA is TGTGCCAGCAGCCCCCCGGGACTAGCGGGAGTTGTTATCACAGATACGCAGTATTTT.